The 24 T cell receptor beta chains below were found in one sample sequenced in a study of vaccination and CD4 T cells after COVID-19. Which antigens these TCRs recognize remains unknown. Indicated treatment: roughly 10-day PBMC culture with coronavirus spike peptide pools or control peptides (ViraFEST assay). The Oncomine TCR Beta short-read assay sequenced DNA from cultured CD4+ T cells. In TCRdb, the PCR reads were re-called with MiXCR into one record per CDR3 protein. The sample has about 15,000 distinct CDR3 sequences, about 30% seen once. Sequencing was carried out using cultured CD4+ T cells from blood. All receptors come from a human donor with COVID-19.

The J gene is TRBJ2-5, the V gene TRBV25-1, with 12 nucleotides matching TRBD1. The CDR3 is 16 amino acids. The ends lost 6 bases at V and 5 bases at J; junction bases unmatched: 10. Germline loops: CDR1 MGHDK, CDR2 SYGVNS. The CDR3 DNA is TGTGCCAGCAGAGTCGGGACAGGGGGCGCCTGGGAGACCCAGTACTTC. Amino acids: CASRVGTGGAWETQYF.

The CDR3 sequence: CASSIRGVVPITTNEKLFF. The CDR3 DNA sequence: TGTGCCAGTAGTATAAGAGGAGTTGTTCCCATTACAACTAATGAAAAACTGTTTTTT. J is TRBJ1-4 and V is TRBV19; D remains unclear. The CDR3 length is 19 residues. Trimming cost V 2 bases and J 0 bases, with 19 bases left between them. Per the germline V gene, CDR1 is LNHDA and CDR2 is SQIVND (reference sequence). The complete variable domain, with remaining parts taken from reference TRBV19 and TRBJ1-4, reads DGGITQSPKYLFRKEGQNVTLSCEQNLNHDAMYWYRQDPGQGLRLIYYSQIVNDFQKGDIAEGYSVSREKKESFPLTVTSAQKNPTAFYLCASSIRGVVPITTNEKLFFGSGTQLSVL.

The gene calls are TRBV20-1 and TRBJ2-2; D uncertain. The germline V gene encodes CDR1 DFQATT and CDR2 SNEGSKA (reference sequence). The CDR3 consists of 14 residues. V was pared by 6 bases and J by 5 bases, with 16 bases between. DNA for the CDR3: TGCAGTGCCCCGAAAGGTTCCCAGACCGGGGAGCTGTTTTTT. Translation gives CSAPKGSQTGELFF.

The J gene is TRBJ2-2, the V gene TRBV4-2; 7 bases are shared with TRBD2. V shed 0 bases and J 1 base; nucleotides not matched to a gene: 2. The CDR3 is made up of 16 amino acids. CDR1 LGHNA and CDR2 YNFKEQ come from the germline V gene. CDR3 DNA: TGTGCCAGCAGCCAAGAATCTAGCGGGAACACCGGGGAGCTGTTTTTT. Translating gives CASSQESSGNTGELFF.

V usage is TRBV5-4 and J usage is TRBJ2-5, with 8 nucleotides matching TRBD1. The CDR3 is 15 residues long. The V and J ends lost 4 bases and 1 base, in that order; junction bases with no gene match: 6. The germline V gene has CDR1 SGHNT and CDR2 YYREEE (reference sequence). CDR3 sequence reads: CASSQHQGAQETQYF. In DNA form, the CDR3 reads TGTGCCAGCAGCCAACACCAGGGGGCCCAAGAGACCCAGTACTTC.

This clonotype was detected only a few times. V gene TRBV7-2 combines with J gene TRBJ2-7; D unresolved. Germline CDR1 SGHTA, CDR2 FQGNSA. With 2 bases removed from V and 6 bases from J, the gap between germline ends came to 11 bases. This CDR3 region has 13 residues. The CDR3 nucleotides are TGTGCCAGCAGCTTACGGCAGGATGGCGAGCAGTACTTC. This codes for CASSLRQDGEQYF. Looking up the rest from reference TRBV7-2 and TRBJ2-7 gives the full variable domain: GAGVSQSPSNKVTEKGKDVELRCDPISGHTALYWYRQSLGQGLEFLIYFQGNSAPDKSGLPSDRFSAERTGGSVSTLTIQRTQQEDSAVYLCASSLRQDGEQYFGPGTRLTVT.

This clonotype occurred a few times. V is TRBV2 and J is TRBJ2-5; the match to TRBD2 covers 13 bases. Germline V gene sequence: CDR1 SNHLY, CDR2 FYNNEI. The trim removed 4 bases at V and 3 bases at J, leaving 2 bases unmatched. The CDR3 loop spans 15 amino acids. The CDR3 nucleotides read TGTGCCAGCAGTGGGGGACTAGCGGGGAAAGAGACCCAGTACTTC. It is translated as CASSGGLAGKETQYF.

This clonotype was counted a few times. The chain combines TRBV6-1 with TRBJ2-7; 7 bases agree with TRBD2. The CDR3 loop spans 15 amino acids. In germline, CDR1 is MNHNS, CDR2 SASEGT. With V trimmed by 7 bases and J by 0 bases, 9 bases remained unmatched. The CDR3 here is CASTSNGLGSYEQYF. The CDR3 DNA follows: TGTGCCAGCACCTCAAACGGACTAGGCTCCTACGAGCAGTACTTC.

This clonotype was seen a few times. The chain combines TRBV6-1 with TRBJ2-4, with 7 bases matching TRBD2. This CDR3 comprises 16 residues. The ends lost 7 bases at V and 0 bases at J; junction bases unmatched: 9. Per the germline V gene, CDR1 is MNHNS and CDR2 is SASEGT. The CDR3 loop reads CASTLAASLAKNIQYF. For the CDR3, the DNA is TGTGCCAGCACCCTAGCGGCATCATTAGCCAAAAACATTCAGTACTTC.

V is TRBV5-4 and J is TRBJ2-5, with TRBD1 matching 8 bases. There are 14 residues in the CDR3. Germline CDR1 SGHNT, CDR2 YYREEE (reference sequence). Trimming at V came to 4 bases and at J to 4 bases, leaving 6 bases not matched to a gene. The CDR3 protein is CASSPLGQGETQYF. CDR3 in DNA: TGTGCCAGCAGCCCGCTCGGACAGGGAGAGACCCAGTACTTC.

The V and J genes are TRBV2 and TRBJ2-5; TRBD1 is a possible D gene (7 bases). The CDR3 runs 12 residues. Trimming took off 11 bases at V and 5 bases at J, with 15 bases between the two ends. The V gene's germline CDR1 is SNHLY and CDR2 FYNNEI. The CDR3 DNA reads as TGTGCCGGCCGCTCAGGGGGGGAGACCCAGTACTTC. The encoded protein is CAGRSGGETQYF.

Sample share makes this clonotype medium-sized. The chain links TRBV27 to TRBJ1-2, with D possibly matching TRBD1 (6 bases). This CDR3 spans 15 amino acids. Trimming removed 5 bases from V and 3 bases from J, with 16 bases in between. Germline lookup yields CDR1 MNHEY and CDR2 SMNVEV (reference sequence). The CDR3 bases are TGTGCCAGCAGTCCTACAGGGTTCGGGGACTATGGCTACACCTTC. Encoded protein: CASSPTGFGDYGYTF.

CDR3: CASRRQGAGNSPLHF. Written as DNA, the CDR3 is TGTGCCAGCAGACGACAGGGTGCGGGTAATTCACCCCTCCACTTT. V usage is TRBV6-2 or TRBV6-3 and J usage is TRBJ1-6, with 7 bases identical to TRBD1. The trim removed 6 bases at V and 6 bases at J, leaving 8 bases unmatched. The CDR3 is made up of 15 amino acids. CDR1 is MNHEY and CDR2 is SVGEGT in the germline V gene.

This chain links TRBV15 with TRBJ1-3; D call uncertain. In germline, CDR1 is LNHNV, CDR2 YYDKDF (reference sequence). This CDR3 comprises 16 residues. Trimming shortened V by 0 bases and J by 1 base, and 10 bases separated the two germline ends. The CDR3 protein is CATSRDLGISGNTIYF. CDR3 nucleotide sequence: TGTGCCACCAGCAGAGATCTCGGGATATCTGGAAACACCATATATTTT.

V gene TRBV27 combines with J gene TRBJ1-2; weak D call: TRBD1 (5 bases). Germline V gene lookup returns CDR1 MNHEY and CDR2 SMNVEV (reference sequence). The CDR3 consists of 15 residues. V shed 3 bases and J shed 5 bases, with 16 bases lying between them. The CDR3 DNA reads TGTGCCAGCAGTTTCATCGACCGGGACGGTTATGGCTACACCTTC. This translates into CASSFIDRDGYGYTF.

This clonotype was observed a handful of times. The chain recombines TRBV11-3 with TRBJ1-6, with 8 nucleotides matching TRBD1. CDR3 length equals 15 residues. V dropped 1 base and J dropped 6; count of bases not matched to a gene: 2. Germline loops: CDR1 SGHNT, CDR2 YENEEA. CDR3 coding DNA: TGTGCCAGCAGCTTAGGGGGACAGGCTAATTCACCCCTCCACTTT. Protein: CASSLGGQANSPLHF.

The genes are TRBV10-3 and TRBJ2-1; 8 positions match TRBD1. Germline values: CDR1 ENHRY, CDR2 SYGVKD. J was trimmed by 9 bases and V by 6 bases; bases with no gene match: 4. The CDR3 covers 12 residues. CDR3 protein: CAISADRGEQFF. The DNA for the CDR3 is TGTGCCATCAGCGCAGACAGGGGTGAGCAGTTCTTC.

This rearrangement joins TRBV30 to TRBJ1-2; 10 bases fit TRBD1. The CDR3 length is 15 residues. The germline gives CDR1 GTSNPN, CDR2 SVGIG (reference sequence). The junction had 2 bases not matched to a gene; V was cut back by 0 bases and J by 1 base. The CDR3 sequence is CAWSVGQGNNYGYTF. The CDR3 nucleotides read TGTGCCTGGAGTGTGGGACAGGGGAATAACTATGGCTACACCTTC.

This rearrangement joins TRBV20-1 to TRBJ2-1; 16 bases fit TRBD2. The CDR3 has 17 amino acids. Trimming at V came to 2 bases and at J to 6 bases, leaving 7 bases not matched to a gene. The germline gives CDR1 DFQATT, CDR2 SNEGSKA (reference sequence). The DNA of the CDR3 is TGCAGTGCTAGATCCGGGACTAGCGGGGGGGTAATCAATGAGCAGTTCTTC. Protein: CSARSGTSGGVINEQFF.

In its sample, this clonotype was seen a few times. This chain connects TRBV11-1 to TRBJ1-1; 9 bases align to TRBD1. The CDR3 contains 21 residues. Germline V CDR1 and CDR2: SGHAT, FQDESV (reference sequence). Unmatched junction bases numbered 27, after V lost 6 bases and J lost 4 bases. CDR3 sequence reads: CASRPGQGGLSALRGSTEAFF. The CDR3 nucleotides are TGTGCCAGCAGACCGGGACAGGGCGGCCTGTCTGCCCTGCGCGGGAGCACTGAAGCTTTCTTT.

The V call is TRBV4-3, the J call TRBJ2-3, with 7 bases aligning to TRBD1. Per the germline V gene, CDR1 is LGHNA and CDR2 is YSLEER. The CDR3 spans 16 residues. Trimming took 0 bases from V and 6 from J; bases not matched to a gene: 9. The CDR3 sequence: CASSQDRVGGYDTQYF. CDR3 bases: TGCGCCAGCAGCCAAGATCGGGTAGGGGGCTATGATACGCAGTATTTT.

The table lists this clonotype with a few counts. J is TRBJ1-5 and V is TRBV19, with TRBD1 identical over 8 bases. Germline CDR1 and CDR2: LNHDA and SQIVND (reference sequence). V lost 8 bases to trimming and J lost 1 base; unmatched junction nucleotides: 13. CDR3 length: 17 residues. The CDR3 DNA is TGTGCCAGTCATACCCGACAGACAGGGGTCAGCAATCAGCCCCAGCATTTT. Its protein is CASHTRQTGVSNQPQHF.

The rearrangement uses TRBV11-2 and TRBJ1-3; possible D gene TRBD1, 5 bases. This CDR3 region has 14 residues. V lost 5 bases and J lost 0, with 8 bases in between. CDR1 SGHAT and CDR2 FQNNGV come from the germline V gene. The CDR3 loop is CASSGARSGNTIYF. In nucleotides, the CDR3 is TGTGCCAGCAGCGGGGCCCGCTCTGGAAACACCATATATTTT.

This clonotype was seen more than once but under ten times. V usage is TRBV12-3 or TRBV12-4 and J usage is TRBJ2-5; 10 nucleotides agree with TRBD2. This CDR3 is built from 15 residues. The J segment lost 4 bases and the V segment lost 1 base, leaving 3 bases of the junction unmatched. In DNA, the CDR3 is TGTGCCAGCAGTTTAGGGCTAGCGGGGGCAGAGACCCAGTACTTC. Translation: CASSLGLAGAETQYF.